The next 3 T cell receptor beta chains were all read from a single sample in a study of spatial heterogeneity in lung cancer. TCRdb recomputed calls from the 5' RACE reads with MiXCR, one row per CDR3 protein. The repertoire includes under 75,000 distinct CDR3 sequences, approximately 8.9% of them detected once, and about 16% sits in the top ten. The time point denotes: sample taken at primary tumor resection. The authors sequenced whole RNA from tumor, nontumor lung or frozen PBMC without sorting. This specimen was PBMCs, taken at surgery. These receptor sequences come from a female donor with early-stage non-small cell lung cancer.

The chain links TRBV27 to TRBJ2-7; 8 bases align to TRBD2. This CDR3 comprises 14 residues. Unmatched junction bases numbered 4, after V lost 6 bases and J lost 0 bases. Germline CDR1 reads MNHEY; CDR2 reads SMNVEV (reference sequence). CDR3 DNA sequence: TGTGCCAGCAGGACTAGCGCTAACTCCTACGAGCAGTACTTC. It is translated as CASRTSANSYEQYF.

This rearrangement joins TRBV19 to TRBJ1-5; D gene uncertain. Germline V gives CDR1 LNHDA, CDR2 SQIVND (reference sequence). This CDR3 is 13 amino acids long. The V end lost 7 bases, the J end lost 5 bases, and 12 bases lay between the germline ends. CDR3 region: CASIGKNHQPQHF. The CDR3 bases are TGTGCCAGTATTGGAAAGAACCATCAGCCCCAGCATTTT.

There are many counts of this clonotype. J is TRBJ1-6 and V is TRBV28, with D perhaps TRBD1 (6 bases). Trimming left V 5 bases short and J 3 bases short, with 20 bases between. Germline CDR1 and CDR2: MDHEN and SYDVKM. This CDR3 has 18 residues. The CDR3 sequence is CASSAGGSGRLYNSPLHF. The CDR3 coding sequence is TGTGCCAGCAGTGCTGGGGGCTCGGGACGGCTCTATAATTCACCCCTCCACTTT.